The entry below gives a single T cell receptor (beta chain) sequence along with its context. With no exception, relapse followed autologous stem cell transplantation in all patients, and brentuximab vedotin exposure varied. This sample stems from a study of PD-1 blockade in classical Hodgkin lymphoma. After removal of 1 base from V and 1 base from J, the junction contained 5 bases not matched to a gene. This CDR3 region has 17 residues. The V gene's germline CDR1 is PRHDT and CDR2 FYEKMQ (reference sequence). The data were produced by immunoSEQ multiplex PCR, yet TCRdb's version contains in-frame clones alone and is incomplete. The sample consists of around 45,000 clones, 70% to 80% of them appearing once.

This sequence was found in a human donor with classical Hodgkin lymphoma. This rearrangement joins TRBV13 to TRBJ2-3; 10 bases agree with TRBD1. The sequences come from peripheral blood mononuclear cells (PBMCs), collected at baseline. This CDR3 reads CASSLAAGTGGTDTQYF. As DNA, the CDR3 is TGTGCCAGCAGCTTAGCAGCCGGGACAGGGGGCACAGATACGCAGTATTTT.